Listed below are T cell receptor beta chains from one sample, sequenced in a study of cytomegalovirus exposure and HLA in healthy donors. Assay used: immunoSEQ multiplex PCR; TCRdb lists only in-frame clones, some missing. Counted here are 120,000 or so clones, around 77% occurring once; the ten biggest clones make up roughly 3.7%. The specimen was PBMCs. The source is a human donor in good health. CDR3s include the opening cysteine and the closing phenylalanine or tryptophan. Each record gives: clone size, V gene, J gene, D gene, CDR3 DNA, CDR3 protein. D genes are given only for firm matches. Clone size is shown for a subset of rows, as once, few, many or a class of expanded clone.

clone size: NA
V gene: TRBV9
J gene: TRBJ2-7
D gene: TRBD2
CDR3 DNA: TGTGCCAGCAGCATAGCGGGAGCGTCTAACGGCGAGCAGTACTTC
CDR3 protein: CASSIAGASNGEQYF

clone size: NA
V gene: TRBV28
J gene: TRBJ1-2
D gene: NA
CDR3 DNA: TGTGCCAGCAGTTCTCAGACTCTAGGGGTCTCCACCTTC
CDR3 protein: CASSSQTLGVSTF

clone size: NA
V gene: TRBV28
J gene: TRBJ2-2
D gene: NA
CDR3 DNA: TGTGCCAGCAGTTCCCCCAGAAGACAGATCACCGGGGAGCTGTTTTTT
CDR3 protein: CASSSPRRQITGELFF

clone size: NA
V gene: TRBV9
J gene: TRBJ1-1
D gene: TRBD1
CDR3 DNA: TGTGCCAGCAGCCCCCGGACAGGGAACACTGAAGCTTTCTTT
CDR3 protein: CASSPRTGNTEAFF

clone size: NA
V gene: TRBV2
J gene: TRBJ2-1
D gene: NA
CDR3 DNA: TGTGCCAGCAGTGCGGCTAGCGCCCACTACAATGAGCAGTTCTTC
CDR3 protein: CASSAASAHYNEQFF

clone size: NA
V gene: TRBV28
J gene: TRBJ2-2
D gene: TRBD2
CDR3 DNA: TGTGCCAGCAGTACAGCGGGAGGGAACACCGGGGAGCTGTTTTTT
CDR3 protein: CASSTAGGNTGELFF

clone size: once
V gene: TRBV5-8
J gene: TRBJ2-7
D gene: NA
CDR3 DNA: TGTGCCAGCAGGCCGGGACATACCTACGAGCAGTACTTC
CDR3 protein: CASRPGHTYEQYF

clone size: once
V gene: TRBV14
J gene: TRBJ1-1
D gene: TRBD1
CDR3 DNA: TGTGCCAGCAGCCAAGGCCTTAGGGGGCGGACTGAAGCTTTCTTT
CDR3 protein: CASSQGLRGRTEAFF

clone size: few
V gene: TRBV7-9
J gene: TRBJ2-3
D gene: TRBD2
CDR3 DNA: TGTGCCAGCAGCTTAACTAGCGGGAGTAGCGGGACAGATACGCAGTATTTT
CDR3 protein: CASSLTSGSSGTDTQYF

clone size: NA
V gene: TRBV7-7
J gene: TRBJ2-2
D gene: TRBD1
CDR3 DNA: TGTGCCAGCAGCTCCCTACCTTGGGCAGGACAGGCCTGGGAGCTGTTTTTT
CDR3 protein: CASSSLPWAGQAWELFF

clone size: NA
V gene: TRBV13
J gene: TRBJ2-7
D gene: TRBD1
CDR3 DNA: TGTGCCAGCAACCGGGGGGGCGGGACAGGGGTCGAGCAGTACTTC
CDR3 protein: CASNRGGGTGVEQYF